This TCR beta chain was sequenced in a study of Tregs in tolerant kidney transplant recipients. The repertoire was sequenced with immunoSEQ multiplex PCR; TCRdb's copy has only in-frame clones and lacks some. The sample yields under 300,000 clones, roughly four fifths seen once. Unstimulated Tregs (CD4+CD25+CD127-) and CD4+CD25- non-Tregs were sorted from PBMCs. Trimming stripped 6 bases from V and 2 bases from J, with 14 bases between. Per germline, CDR1 MNHEY and CDR2 SMNVEV (reference sequence). The CDR3 consists of 14 residues. The V gene is TRBV27, the J gene TRBJ2-7; no clear D. Input material: CD4+ T cells from blood. The receptor comes from a human donor in good health. CDR3 in DNA: TGTGCCAGCAGGACCGAGACCAGGCCCTACGAGCAGTACTTC. Protein product: CASRTETRPYEQYF.